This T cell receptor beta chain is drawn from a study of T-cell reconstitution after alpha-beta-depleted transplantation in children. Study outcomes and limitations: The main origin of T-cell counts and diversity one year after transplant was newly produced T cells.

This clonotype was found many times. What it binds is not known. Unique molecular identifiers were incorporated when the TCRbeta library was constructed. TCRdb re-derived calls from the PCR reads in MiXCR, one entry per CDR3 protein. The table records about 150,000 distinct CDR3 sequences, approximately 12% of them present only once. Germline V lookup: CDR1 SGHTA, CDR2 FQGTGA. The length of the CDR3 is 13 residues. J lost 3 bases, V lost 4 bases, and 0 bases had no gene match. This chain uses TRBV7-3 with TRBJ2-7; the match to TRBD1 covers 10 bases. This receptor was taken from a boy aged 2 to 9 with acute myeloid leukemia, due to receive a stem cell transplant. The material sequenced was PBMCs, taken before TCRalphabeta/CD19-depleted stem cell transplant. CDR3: CASSWTGGYEQYF. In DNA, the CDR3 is TGTGCCAGCAGCTGGACAGGGGGCTACGAGCAGTACTTC.